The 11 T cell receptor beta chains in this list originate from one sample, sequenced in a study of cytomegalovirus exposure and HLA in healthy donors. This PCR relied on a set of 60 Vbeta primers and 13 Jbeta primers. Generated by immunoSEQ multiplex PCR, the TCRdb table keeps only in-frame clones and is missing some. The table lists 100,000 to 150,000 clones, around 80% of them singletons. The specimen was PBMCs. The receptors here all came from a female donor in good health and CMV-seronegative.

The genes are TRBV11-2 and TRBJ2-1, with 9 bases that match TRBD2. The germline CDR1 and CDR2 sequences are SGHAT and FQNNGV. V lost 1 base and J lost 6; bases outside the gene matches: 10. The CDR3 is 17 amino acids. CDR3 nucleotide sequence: TGTGCCAGCAGCTTAGGGATAGCGGGAGATTGGGCCAATGAGCAGTTCTTC. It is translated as CASSLGIAGDWANEQFF. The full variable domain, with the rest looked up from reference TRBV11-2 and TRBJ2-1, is EAGVAQSPRYKIIEKRQSVAFWCNPISGHATLYWYQQILGQGPKLLIQFQNNGVVDDSQLPKDRFSAERLKGVDSTLKIQPAKLEDSAVYLCASSLGIAGDWANEQFFGPGTRLTVL.

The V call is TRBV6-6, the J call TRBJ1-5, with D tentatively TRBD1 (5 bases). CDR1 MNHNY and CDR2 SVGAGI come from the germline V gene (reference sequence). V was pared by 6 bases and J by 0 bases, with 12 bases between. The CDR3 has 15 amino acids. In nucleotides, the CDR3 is TGTGCCAGCAGCCGGGCCGACAGTAGCAATCAGCCCCAGCATTTT. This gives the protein CASSRADSSNQPQHF.

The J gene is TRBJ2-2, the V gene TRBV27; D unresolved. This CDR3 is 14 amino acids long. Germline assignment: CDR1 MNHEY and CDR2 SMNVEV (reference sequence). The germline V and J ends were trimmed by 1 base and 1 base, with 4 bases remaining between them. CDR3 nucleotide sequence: TGTGCCAGCAGTTTATTAATGAACACCGGGGAGCTGTTTTTT. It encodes CASSLLMNTGELFF.

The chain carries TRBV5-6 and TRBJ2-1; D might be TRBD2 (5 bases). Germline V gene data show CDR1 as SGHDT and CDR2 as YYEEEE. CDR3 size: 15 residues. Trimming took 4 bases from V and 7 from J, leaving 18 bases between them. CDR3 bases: TGTGCCAGCAGCCGTCCGAACCTAGCAGCAAATGAGCAGTTCTTC. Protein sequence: CASSRPNLAANEQFF.

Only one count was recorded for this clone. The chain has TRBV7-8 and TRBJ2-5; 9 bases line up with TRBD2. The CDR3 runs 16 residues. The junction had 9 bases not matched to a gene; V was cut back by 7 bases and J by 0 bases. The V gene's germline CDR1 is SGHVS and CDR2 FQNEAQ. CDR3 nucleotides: TGTGCCAGCACCGAATACCCTAGCGGGAACCAAGAGACCCAGTACTTC. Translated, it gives CASTEYPSGNQETQYF.

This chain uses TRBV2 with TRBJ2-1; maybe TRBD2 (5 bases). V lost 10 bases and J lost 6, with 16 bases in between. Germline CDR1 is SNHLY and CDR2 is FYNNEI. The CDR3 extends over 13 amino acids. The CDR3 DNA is TGTGCCACCTCGGAGAGGGCGGTCAATGAGCAGTTCTTC. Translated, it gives CATSERAVNEQFF.

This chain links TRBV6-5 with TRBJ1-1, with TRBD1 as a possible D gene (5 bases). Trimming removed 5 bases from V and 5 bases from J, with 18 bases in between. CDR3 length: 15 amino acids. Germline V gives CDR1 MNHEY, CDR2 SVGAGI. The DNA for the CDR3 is TGTGCCAGCAGTCACAACAATATGCAGGGAACTGAAGCTTTCTTT. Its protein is CASSHNNMQGTEAFF.

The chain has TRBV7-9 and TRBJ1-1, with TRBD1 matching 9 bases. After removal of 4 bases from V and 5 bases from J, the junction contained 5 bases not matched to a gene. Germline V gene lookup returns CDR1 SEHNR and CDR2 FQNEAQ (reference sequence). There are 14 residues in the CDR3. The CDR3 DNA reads TGTGCCAGCAGCTCTCTCGACAGGGGGACTGAAGCTTTCTTT. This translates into CASSSLDRGTEAFF.

CDR3 DNA sequence: TGTGCCAGCAGCCCCTCCGGGGGTGGAAACACCATATATTTT. This encodes CASSPSGGGNTIYF. The V and J genes are TRBV7-7 and TRBJ1-3, with D tentatively TRBD1 (5 bases). This CDR3 is built from 14 residues. The V gene lost 5 bases and the J gene lost 3 bases, with 11 bases spanning the gap. The germline V gene encodes CDR1 SSHAT and CDR2 FNYEAQ (reference sequence).

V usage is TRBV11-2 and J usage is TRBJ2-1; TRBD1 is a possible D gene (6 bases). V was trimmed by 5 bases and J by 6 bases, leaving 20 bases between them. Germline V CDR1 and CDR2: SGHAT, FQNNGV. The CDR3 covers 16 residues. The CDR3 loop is CASSRDHRDAINEQFF. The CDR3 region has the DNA TGTGCCAGCAGCCGAGATCACAGGGACGCTATCAATGAGCAGTTCTTC.

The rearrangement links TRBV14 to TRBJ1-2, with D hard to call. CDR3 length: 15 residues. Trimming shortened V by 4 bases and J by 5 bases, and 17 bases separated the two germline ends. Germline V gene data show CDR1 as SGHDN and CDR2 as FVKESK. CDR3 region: CASSPAGEIPYGYTF. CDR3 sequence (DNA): TGTGCCAGCAGCCCGGCTGGGGAGATTCCGTATGGCTACACCTTC.